The present entry profiles one T cell receptor beta chain with its context. No antigen is known for it. This entry is derived from a study of shared clonotypes between healthy human individuals. Turning to the study itself: Per donor, three plates held CD4 naive cells, three held CD4 memory, two held CD8 naive and one held CD8 memory.

For each subset, genomic DNA was distributed in equal portions over several immunoSEQ plates. Profiled with immunoSEQ multiplex PCR; TCRdb holds only in-frame clones, not every one. This sample has fewer than 1.6 million clones, with approximately 98.5% found just once. Germline V gene sequence: CDR1 SGHNT, CDR2 YYREEE (reference sequence). The CDR3 is made up of 16 amino acids. The V gene lost 3 bases and the J gene lost 0 bases, with 15 bases spanning the gap. General study findings and limits: It was only blood that was sampled, and tissue repertoires likely differ.

The study separated CD4+ cells into CD45RA+ naive and CD45RA-negative memory subsets. The clonotype comes from a man aged 25-45 years in good health. Sequenced: naive CD4+ T cells sorted from blood. Subset meaning: CD45RA+ positively selected. The chain joins TRBV5-4 to TRBJ1-1; TRBD1 might be the D (5 bases). The CDR3 coding sequence is TGTGCCAGCAGCTCGGCCACAACGGGGGTGAACACTGAAGCTTTCTTT. Amino acids: CASSSATTGVNTEAFF.